Listed below are T cell receptor beta chains from one sample, sequenced in a study of Tregs in tolerant kidney transplant recipients. Some clones are missing from TCRdb's copy, which holds only in-frame ones; the method was immunoSEQ multiplex PCR. Of about 81,000 clones listed, about 91% are singletons. The sample consisted of CD4+ T cells from blood (PBMCs), taken 24 months after the transplant. The receptors shown here come from a human patient who received a combined kidney and bone marrow transplant. Some T cells may originate from the graft donor. CDR3s include the opening cysteine and the closing phenylalanine or tryptophan.

TRBV10-1	TRBJ1-5	17	CASSEFSGDKSLQPQHF
TRBV6-8	TRBJ2-5	15	CASSTLLGRQETQYF
TRBV11-2	TRBJ1-3	16	CASSRTGVRSGNTIYF
TRBV9	TRBJ2-1	14	CASSSGRSHNEQFF
TRBV28	TRBJ1-2	14	CASGLQGQGLGYTF
TRBV7-9	TRBJ2-3	14	CASRSRQSTDTQYF
TRBV9	TRBJ2-1	15	CASSVGTGLYNEQFF
TRBV19	TRBJ2-1	18	CASSNRLAGAGSYNEQFF
TRBV30	TRBJ2-1	13	CAWVPAESGEQFF
TRBV29-1	TRBJ1-1	12	CSAFTGNTEAFF
TRBV1	TRBJ2-1	18	CTSSQELLAGGKVDEQFF
TRBV29-1	TRBJ2-1	14	CSVVGGNSYNEQFF
TRBV7-3	TRBJ2-2	13	CASSSQYSGELFF
TRBV19	TRBJ2-2	17	CASSKGTGGLATGELFF
TRBV7-2	TRBJ2-5	16	CASSRGLLTVGETQYF
TRBV4-2	TRBJ2-7	18	CASSQGGMHEARGYEQYF
TRBV27	TRBJ1-5	16	CAGGIDRGRGNQPQHF
TRBV11-3	TRBJ2-7	12	CASSRDSLRQYF
TRBV28	TRBJ1-2	15	CASRAPSLYSSGYTF
TRBV5-1	TRBJ2-7	15	CASSSGVGTGDEQYF
TRBV6-6	TRBJ2-7	15	CASSYWATGNYEQYF
TRBV15	TRBJ2-5	13	CATSRDLQETQYF
TRBV6-5	TRBJ1-6	13	CASSYGADSPLHF
TRBV10-3	TRBJ2-2	16	CAISESKNRATGELFF
TRBV29-1	TRBJ2-2	13	CSVDRTNTGELFF
TRBV9	TRBJ2-2	15	CASSVVGDYTGELFF
TRBV28	TRBJ2-2	17	CASSMGGQGAWTGELFF